This entry lists 23 T cell receptor beta chains sequenced from one sample in a study of radiation and T cells in renal cell carcinoma. Only in-frame clones appear in the TCRdb table, and some are missing; sequencing was by immunoSEQ multiplex PCR. Among 130,000 to 150,000 clones listed, around nine tenths were seen once. The sample's time point: blood 4 weeks post-SBRT, at nephrectomy. Documented treatment: 15 Gy SBRT to primary tumor, nephrectomy 4 weeks later. Sequencing used blood, obtained from a patient whose treatment included radiotherapy and nephrectomy. The receptors stem from a woman aged 45-59 years with renal cell carcinoma.

V and J are TRBV5-4 and TRBJ2-3, with D possibly called TRBD1 or TRBD2 (7 bases each). The V end was cut by 4 bases, the J end by 5 bases, with 17 bases between. CDR1 and CDR2 (germline): SGHNT, YYREEE (reference sequence). CDR3 size: 15 residues. CDR3 coding DNA: TGTGCCAGCAGCCAGCAGGGGGGCGGGGGAGATACGCAGTATTTT. Translating gives CASSQQGGGGDTQYF. The full variable domain, completed using reference TRBV5-4 and TRBJ2-3, is ETGVTQSPTHLIKTRGQQVTLRCSSQSGHNTVSWYQQALGQGPQFIFQYYREEENGRGNFPPRFSGLQFPNYSSELNVNALELDDSALYLCASSQQGGGGDTQYFGPGTRLTVL.

This clone was seen just once. The chain links TRBV9 to TRBJ2-7; 9 bases are a match to TRBD2. CDR1 is SGDLS and CDR2 is YYNGEE in the germline V gene. This CDR3 has 15 residues. Trimming cost V 3 bases and J 6 bases; bases outside gene matches: 10. The CDR3 DNA follows: TGTGCCAGCAGCGCAGGGGCTAGCGGGGTCGGCGAGCAGTACTTC. Its translation is CASSAGASGVGEQYF.

The rearrangement links TRBV6-6 to TRBJ1-3; 8 bases are shared with TRBD1. Per the germline V gene, CDR1 is MNHNY and CDR2 is SVGAGI (reference sequence). V trimming: 6 bases; J trimming: 0 bases; junction bases outside the gene matches: 4. This CDR3 spans 15 amino acids. The CDR3 protein is CASRYTGGSGNTIYF. CDR3 in DNA: TGTGCCAGCAGATACACAGGGGGCTCTGGAAACACCATATATTTT.

The chain combines TRBV2 with TRBJ1-6, with D possibly being TRBD1 (6 bases). V gave up 6 bases and J gave up 9 bases, with 9 bases separating them. From germline, CDR1 is SNHLY and CDR2 FYNNEI. The CDR3 length is 12 residues. The CDR3 coding sequence is TGTGCCAGCAGGATACAGGGTTCACCCCTCCACTTT. Protein sequence: CASRIQGSPLHF.

The chain carries TRBV6-6 and TRBJ1-4; unclear D gene. The ends were cut back, 6 bases at V and 8 bases at J, with 13 bases in the middle. Germline-derived CDR1 and CDR2 are MNHNY and SVGAGI (reference sequence). This CDR3 has 13 residues. CDR3 sequence: CASSSLVAEKLFF. CDR3 nucleotide sequence: TGTGCCAGCAGCTCACTAGTGGCCGAAAAACTGTTTTTT.

By share, this clone counts as medium-sized (0.01 to 0.1%). The chain links TRBV4-3 to TRBJ2-3; 7 positions match TRBD1. Germline assignment: CDR1 LGHNA and CDR2 YSLEER. CDR3 length: 16 residues. V trimming: 1 base; J trimming: 2 bases; junction bases outside the gene matches: 6. CDR3 DNA: TGCGCCAGCAGCCAAGGTGCGACAGGGTCCACAGATACGCAGTATTTT. It yields the protein CASSQGATGSTDTQYF.

The V and J genes are TRBV7-3 and TRBJ1-5, with 8 nucleotides matching TRBD1. Trimming removed 7 bases from V and 2 bases from J; junction bases left unmatched: 13. The CDR3 totals 17 residues. Germline V gene lookup returns CDR1 SGHTA and CDR2 FQGTGA. Here the CDR3 reads CASTADRDRTGNQPQHF. For the CDR3, the DNA is TGTGCCAGCACCGCCGACAGGGACAGGACCGGCAATCAGCCCCAGCATTTT.

The chain is built from TRBV9 and TRBJ2-5, with 8 bases matching TRBD2. The germline gives CDR1 SGDLS, CDR2 YYNGEE. This CDR3 contains 14 residues. Trimming cost V 0 bases and J 4 bases; bases outside gene matches: 2. The chain's CDR3 is CASSVAGGGETQYF. CDR3 DNA: TGTGCCAGCAGCGTAGCGGGGGGGGGAGAGACCCAGTACTTC.

This clone was detected ten times or more. The chain recombines TRBV30 with TRBJ1-1, with TRBD1 as a possible D gene (5 bases). Germline V gene lookup returns CDR1 GTSNPN and CDR2 SVGIG (reference sequence). This CDR3 spans 12 amino acids. Trimming cost V 8 bases and J 5 bases, with 15 bases left between them. The CDR3 reads CATSQGWTEAFF. Written as DNA, the CDR3 is TGTGCCACCTCTCAGGGATGGACTGAAGCTTTCTTT.

The CDR3 region is CASSALVGISGNTIYF. The CDR3 nucleotides read TGTGCCAGCAGCGCCCTAGTAGGTATCTCTGGAAACACCATATATTTT. The chain has TRBV9 and TRBJ1-3; no clear D. V shed 3 bases and J shed 0 bases, with 13 bases lying between them. Germline assignment: CDR1 SGDLS and CDR2 YYNGEE. The CDR3 is 16 residues long.

In its sample, this clone was seen a few times. The chain has TRBV25-1 and TRBJ1-2; D possibly corresponds to TRBD1 (5 bases). The ends were cut back, 10 bases at V and 8 bases at J, with 17 bases in the middle. This CDR3 has 12 amino acids. Germline CDR1 MGHDK, CDR2 SYGVNS. The CDR3 DNA sequence: TGTGCCACCATAGGGGTACCGGGGGGCTACACCTTC. Amino acid sequence: CATIGVPGGYTF.

This chain connects TRBV7-6 to TRBJ2-7, with D possibly called TRBD1 or TRBD2 (5 bases each). Trimming cost V 5 bases and J 1 base, with 9 bases left between them. The CDR3 extends over 13 amino acids. Germline CDR1 and CDR2: SGHVS and FNYEAQ. In DNA form, the CDR3 reads TGTGCCAGCAGCGGGACGGGTTCCTACGAGCAGTACTTC. It is translated as CASSGTGSYEQYF.

The chain links TRBV7-2 to TRBJ2-3, with 8 bases fitting TRBD2. This CDR3 has 15 amino acids. The trim removed 2 bases at V and 3 bases at J, leaving 4 bases unmatched. CDR1 and CDR2 (germline): SGHTA, FQGNSA. Written as DNA, the CDR3 is TGTGCCAGCAGCTTATTCGGGGGGGCGACAGATACGCAGTATTTT. As protein: CASSLFGGATDTQYF.

J is TRBJ2-3 and V is TRBV15; 10 bases map to TRBD2. V gave up 0 bases and J gave up 4 bases; unmatched junction bases: 7. There are 17 residues in the CDR3. Germline CDR1 and CDR2: LNHNV and YYDKDF (reference sequence). CDR3 DNA: TGTGCCACCAGCAGAGATCTAAGCGGGGGGGCCTCAGATACGCAGTATTTT. Protein product: CATSRDLSGGASDTQYF.

The gene calls are TRBV5-6 and TRBJ1-1, with a weak D call TRBD1 (6 bases). The CDR3 is 16 amino acids. V gave up 1 base and J gave up 3 bases, with 16 bases separating them. The germline gives CDR1 SGHDT, CDR2 YYEEEE. The CDR3 nucleotides read TGTGCCAGCAGCTTGCTTGAAGGGAACAGGGACACTGAAGCTTTCTTT. Translating gives CASSLLEGNRDTEAFF.

The rearrangement uses TRBV15 and TRBJ2-7; 8 bases fit TRBD2. The germline gives CDR1 LNHNV, CDR2 YYDKDF (reference sequence). V shed 0 bases and J 6 bases; nucleotides not matched to a gene: 10. This CDR3 comprises 16 residues. The CDR3 nucleotides read TGTGCCACCAGCAGAGATAGAGCTAGCGGGTACTCCGAGCAGTACTTC. Protein sequence: CATSRDRASGYSEQYF.

The chain employs TRBV18 and TRBJ1-5; possible D gene TRBD1, 6 bases. The germline V gene has CDR1 KGHSH and CDR2 LQKENI. This CDR3 is built from 20 residues. The V end was cut by 3 bases, the J end by 2 bases, with 26 bases between. The CDR3 DNA reads as TGTGCCAGCTCACCGAGTTCGGACTATACAGGGTTACAAGGCAATCAGCCCCAGCATTTT. This sequence encodes CASSPSSDYTGLQGNQPQHF. Supplemented by reference TRBV18 and TRBJ1-5, the full variable domain reads NAGVMQNPRHLVRRRGQEARLRCSPMKGHSHVYWYRQLPEEGLKFMVYLQKENIIDESGMPKERFSAEFPKEGPSILRIQQVVRGDSAAYFCASSPSSDYTGLQGNQPQHFGDGTRLSIL.

The chain has TRBV5-1 and TRBJ1-2, with 8 bases identical to TRBD1. The CDR3 runs to 15 residues. Germline V gene lookup returns CDR1 SGHRS and CDR2 YFSETQ. J lost 6 bases, V lost 7 bases, and 14 bases had no gene match. In nucleotides, the CDR3 is TGCGCCAGCGTTCCAGTGGCAGGGGGCATTAATGGCTACACCTTC. Its protein product is CASVPVAGGINGYTF.

V usage is TRBV13 and J usage is TRBJ2-7, with TRBD2 as a possible D gene (6 bases). CDR1 and CDR2 (germline): PRHDT, FYEKMQ (reference sequence). The germline V and J ends were trimmed by 0 bases and 7 bases, with 13 bases remaining between them. This CDR3 region has 14 residues. CDR3 loop: CASSLGTARGEQYF. The CDR3 DNA is TGTGCCAGCAGCTTAGGGACGGCCCGGGGGGAGCAGTACTTC.

The V and J genes are TRBV6-5 and TRBJ1-2; D gene uncertain. Trimming removed 6 bases at V and 8 bases at J, with 16 bases between. Germline lookup yields CDR1 MNHEY and CDR2 SVGAGI. The CDR3 runs 13 residues. The CDR3 reads CASRIRSGRGYTF. The CDR3 region has the DNA TGTGCCAGCAGAATCCGGTCTGGGAGAGGCTACACCTTC.

In this sample, this clone turned up a few times. V gene TRBV6-1 combines with J gene TRBJ1-1; D might be TRBD1 (5 bases). Deletions cut 2 bases from V and 0 bases from J, with 13 bases between. Germline V gene sequence: CDR1 MNHNS, CDR2 SASEGT. This CDR3 spans 16 amino acids. The CDR3 loop reads CASSEFPGGMNTEAFF. For the CDR3, the DNA is TGTGCCAGCAGTGAATTCCCCGGGGGAATGAACACTGAAGCTTTCTTT.

V usage is TRBV11-2 and J usage is TRBJ1-4, with 8 bases fitting TRBD1. The CDR3 is made up of 15 amino acids. The V gene end was trimmed by 5 bases and the J gene end by 8 bases; junction bases not matched to a gene: 10. Per the germline V gene, CDR1 is SGHAT and CDR2 is FQNNGV. The CDR3 DNA follows: TGTGCCAGCAGCCTCCTCTGGACAGGGAGCGAAAAACTGTTTTTT. Amino acids: CASSLLWTGSEKLFF.

In this sample, this clone turned up a few times. This chain links TRBV9 with TRBJ1-2; D is ambiguous. The CDR3 is 13 residues long. The V end was cut by 0 bases, the J end by 3 bases, with 6 bases between. The V gene's germline CDR1 is SGDLS and CDR2 YYNGEE. CDR3 in amino acids: CASSVEGYYGYTF. The DNA of the CDR3 is TGTGCCAGCAGCGTAGAAGGGTACTATGGCTACACCTTC.